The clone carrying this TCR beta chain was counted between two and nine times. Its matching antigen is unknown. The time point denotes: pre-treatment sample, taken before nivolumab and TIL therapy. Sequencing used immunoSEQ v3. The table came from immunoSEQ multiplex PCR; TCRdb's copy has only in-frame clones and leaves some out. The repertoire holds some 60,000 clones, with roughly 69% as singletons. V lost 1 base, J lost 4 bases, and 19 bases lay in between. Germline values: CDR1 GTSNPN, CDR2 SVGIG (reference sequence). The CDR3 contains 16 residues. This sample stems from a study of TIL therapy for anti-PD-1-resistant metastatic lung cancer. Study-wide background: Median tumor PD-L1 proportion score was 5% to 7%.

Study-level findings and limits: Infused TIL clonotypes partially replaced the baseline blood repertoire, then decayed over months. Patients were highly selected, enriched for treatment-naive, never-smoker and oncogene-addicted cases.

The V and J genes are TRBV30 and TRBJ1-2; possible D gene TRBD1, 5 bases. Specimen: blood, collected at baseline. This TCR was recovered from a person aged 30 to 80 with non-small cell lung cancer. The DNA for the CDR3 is TGTGCCTGGAGTGCCCCCCGGTACAGGAAAGGCTATGGCTACACCTTC. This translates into CAWSAPRYRKGYGYTF.